This is a list of T cell receptor beta chains from one sample in a study of regulatory and conventional T cells in RAG deficiency. Some clones are missing from TCRdb's copy, which holds only in-frame ones; the method was immunoSEQ multiplex PCR. The sample records approximately 35,000 clones, roughly 76% being singletons. These same data were also listed under a study on regulatory T cells.

Sequencing was carried out using CD4+ effector T cells sorted from blood. These TCRs come from a human donor in good health. Each CDR3 is given with its conserved first and last residue. A D gene is named only where the DNA matches it firmly. The size of a clone is reported for some rows only, either as once, few or many, or as a class for expanded clones.

size: .
D: .
J: TRBJ1-3
V: TRBV4-1
DNA: TGCGCCAGCAGCCAAGAAACGTCCGGAAAAAACACCATATATTTT
CDR3: CASSQETSGKNTIYF

size: .
D: .
J: TRBJ1-2
V: TRBV28
DNA: TGTGCCAGCAGTTTCCTTGGACCGGCCGGATATGGCTACACCTTC
CDR3: CASSFLGPAGYGYTF

size: few
D: TRBD1
J: TRBJ1-2
V: TRBV9
DNA: TGTGCCAGCGCTGACAGGGCCGATGGCTACACCTTC
CDR3: CASADRADGYTF

size: .
D: .
J: TRBJ2-3
V: TRBV11-3
DNA: TGTGCCAGCAGCCCTGGGGTCGGGCCCACCACGCAGTATTTT
CDR3: CASSPGVGPTTQYF

size: once
D: TRBD1
J: TRBJ1-2
V: TRBV2
DNA: TGTGCCAGCAGTGGCGGGGACAGGGGTGTCTATGGCTACACCTTC
CDR3: CASSGGDRGVYGYTF

size: .
D: .
J: TRBJ2-4
V: TRBV4-1
DNA: TGCGCCAGCAGCCAATTCGGCGAGATAGCCAAAAACATTCAGTACTTC
CDR3: CASSQFGEIAKNIQYF

size: .
D: TRBD1
J: TRBJ1-1
V: TRBV19
DNA: TGTGCCAGTAGTGAGACAGGGAAAACTGAAGCTTTCTTT
CDR3: CASSETGKTEAFF

size: .
D: .
J: TRBJ1-5
V: TRBV4-1
DNA: TGCGCCAGCAGCCAAGATCTAAGGGTGAACCAGCCCCAGCATTTT
CDR3: CASSQDLRVNQPQHF

size: .
D: .
J: TRBJ2-7
V: TRBV6-1
DNA: TGTGCCAGCAGGGCGGGGTCCTCCTACGAGCAGTACTTC
CDR3: CASRAGSSYEQYF

size: .
D: TRBD1
J: TRBJ1-3
V: TRBV19
DNA: TGTGCCAGTAGTCGGGGGACAGGGGACGGAAACACCATATATTTT
CDR3: CASSRGTGDGNTIYF

size: .
D: .
J: TRBJ2-2
V: TRBV9
DNA: TGTGCCAGCAGCGTAGTCCACGGCCCGAACACCGGGGAGCTGTTTTTT
CDR3: CASSVVHGPNTGELFF